The 10 T cell receptor beta chains reported below all come from one sample, sequenced in a study of regulatory T cells in long-lasting Graves disease. Specified time point: persistent/refractory GD, antithyroid drugs over 5 years with positive TRAb. RNA isolated from PBMCs was used to make the TCR library. Arm-PCR with iRepertoire HTBI primers amplified the CDR3 regions for these TCR beta libraries. A single record per CDR3 protein comes from TCRdb applying MiXCR to the multiplex PCR reads. The data show approximately 690,000 distinct CDR3 sequences, 25% to 35% seen once. Material: peripheral blood mononuclear cells (PBMCs), obtained when the disease was refractory, from a patient treated with antithyroid drugs. Every receptor here comes from a female donor with Graves disease.

This rearrangement joins TRBV3-1 to TRBJ2-5; TRBD2 aligns across 9 bases. The CDR3 extends over 15 amino acids. The germline V gene has CDR1 LGHDT and CDR2 YNNKEL (reference sequence). The ends lost 4 bases at V and 4 bases at J; junction bases unmatched: 7. The CDR3 DNA is TGTGCCAGCAGCCCCGGGGCGGGAGGGGGAGAGACCCAGTACTTC. Translation gives CASSPGAGGGETQYF.

This rearrangement joins TRBV27 to TRBJ2-4, with 9 positions matching TRBD1. This CDR3 region has 16 residues. Germline V gene lookup returns CDR1 MNHEY and CDR2 SMNVEV (reference sequence). V shed 5 bases, J shed 9 bases, and the junction held 14 bases outside the gene matches. CDR3 in DNA: TGTGCCAGCAGTCCCACCCGGGACAGGGCCGGTGCCATTCAGTACTTC. This sequence encodes CASSPTRDRAGAIQYF.

Of note for this clonotype: A read error is likely, as this CDR3 ends without the conserved phenylalanine or tryptophan. The V and J genes are TRBV6-2 or TRBV6-3 and TRBJ2-3; D possibly corresponds to TRBD2 (5 bases). The CDR3 extends over 13 amino acids. V lost 6 bases to trimming and J lost 5 bases, with 12 bases between them. The germline V gene has CDR1 MNHEY and CDR2 SVGEGT. The CDR3 region has the DNA TGTGCCAGCAGGGACTTAAGAGGAGATACGCAGTATCTT. It specifies CASRDLRGDTQYL.

The V gene is TRBV6-1, the J gene TRBJ1-3, with no clear D. With 8 bases removed from V and 0 bases from J, the gap between germline ends came to 11 bases. The CDR3 totals 14 residues. The germline V gene has CDR1 MNHNS and CDR2 SASEGT. CDR3 protein: CASGGPGSGNTIYF. CDR3 DNA sequence: TGTGCCAGCGGCGGGCCAGGCTCTGGAAACACCATATATTTT.

This clonotype appeared many times. CDR3 sequence: CASSEATSGIYEQYF. CDR3 coding DNA: TGTGCCAGCAGTGAAGCGACTAGCGGGATCTACGAGCAGTACTTC. This chain joins TRBV6-1 and TRBJ2-7; 11 nucleotides match TRBD2. From germline, CDR1 is MNHNS and CDR2 SASEGT. The trim removed 0 bases at V and 3 bases at J, leaving 1 base unmatched. CDR3 size: 15 residues.

This chain links TRBV28 with TRBJ1-2, with 11 bases that match TRBD1. The CDR3 spans 14 residues. CDR1 is MDHEN, CDR2 SYDVKM, per germline. Trimming took 6 bases from V and 7 from J; bases not matched to a gene: 7. The chain's CDR3 is CASRRTGGFSGYTF. In DNA, the CDR3 is TGTGCCAGCAGACGGACAGGGGGCTTCTCTGGCTACACCTTC.

The rearrangement links TRBV6-2 or TRBV6-3 to TRBJ1-3; a possible D gene is TRBD1 (6 bases). Germline lookup yields CDR1 MNHEY and CDR2 SVGEGT. Trimming pared 4 bases from V and 2 bases from J, leaving 18 bases between. The CDR3 is 17 residues long. The CDR3 here is CASSSLRPGDTGNTIYF. CDR3 bases: TGTGCCAGCAGTTCGTTGCGTCCAGGGGATACTGGAAACACCATATATTTT.

V and J are TRBV5-1 and TRBJ2-3, with D possibly TRBD2 on 5 matching bases. The CDR3 sequence is 14 residues long. Germline lookup yields CDR1 SGHRS and CDR2 YFSETQ. V was pared by 4 bases and J by 3 bases, with 12 bases between. The DNA for the CDR3 is TGCGCCAGCAGCAACCTTCCGGGAACAGATACGCAGTATTTT. Translation gives CASSNLPGTDTQYF.

The genes are TRBV6-2 or TRBV6-3 and TRBJ2-6, with unresolved D. The CDR3 consists of 17 residues. Per the germline V gene, CDR1 is MNHEY and CDR2 is SVGEGT. Trimming took 0 bases from V and 0 from J, leaving 9 bases between them. CDR3 amino acids: CASSYSPASSGANVLTF. CDR3 nucleotide sequence: TGTGCCAGCAGTTACTCGCCGGCGAGCTCTGGGGCCAACGTCCTGACTTTC.

This clonotype was seen a handful of times. The chain employs TRBV19 and TRBJ1-1; perhaps TRBD1 as D (6 bases). V was trimmed by 4 bases and J by 4 bases, leaving 10 bases between them. The CDR3 runs to 13 residues. In germline, CDR1 is LNHDA, CDR2 SQIVND (reference sequence). Written as DNA, the CDR3 is TGTGCCAGTAGTACACAGGGATTCACTGAAGCTTTCTTT. Encoded protein: CASSTQGFTEAFF.